This is a list of T cell receptor beta chains from one sample in a study of response to subunit inactivated influenza vaccine. TCRdb re-called the RT-PCR reads through MiXCR, storing one row per CDR3 protein. The repertoire consists of a few hundred thousand distinct CDR3 sequences, with 6% to 9% occurring once and the leading ten covering about 12%. This specimen was PBMCs from blood, taken less than 30 months after vaccination. The receptors derive from a man in his fifties or sixties who received an inactivated influenza vaccine. CDR3s include the opening cysteine and the closing phenylalanine or tryptophan. D genes are given only for firm matches. Clone sizes are given selectively: once, few, many, or a class where the clone is expanded.

v_call	j_call	cdr3_length	d_call	clone_size	cdr3_nt	cdr3_aa
TRBV12-3/TRBV12-4	TRBJ2-7	14	NA	NA	TGTGCCAGCAGGCAAGGAACCTCATCCTACGAGCAGTACTTC	CASRQGTSSYEQYF
TRBV29-1	TRBJ1-2	12	NA	few	TGCAGCGTTGATGGGCTAGGGTATGGCTACACCTTC	CSVDGLGYGYTF
TRBV5-1	TRBJ1-2	14	NA	few	TGCGCCAGCAGCTTGGCCCTTGGACCTTATGGCTACACCTTC	CASSLALGPYGYTF
TRBV12-3/TRBV12-4	TRBJ2-5	13	NA	few	TGTGCCAGCATCCGAGGGTTCCAAGAGACCCAGTACTTC	CASIRGFQETQYF
TRBV7-9	TRBJ2-5	15	NA	NA	TGTGCCAGCAGCCCTCCGGCGGGGTACCAAGAGACCCAGTACTTC	CASSPPAGYQETQYF
TRBV7-3	TRBJ2-2	14	TRBD1	many	TGTGCCAGCAGCCGGACAGGGACCGGCGGGGAGCTGTTTTTT	CASSRTGTGGELFF
TRBV7-2	TRBJ1-5	15	NA	few	TGTGCCAGCAGCTTAGTGGGCCAGGGGAACCAGCCCCAGCATTTT	CASSLVGQGNQPQHF
TRBV4-3	TRBJ2-1	14	TRBD1	many	TGCGCCAGCAGCCAAGCGACAGGGATGGGCGAGCAGTTCTTC	CASSQATGMGEQFF
TRBV30	TRBJ1-6	14	NA	NA	TGTGCCTGGAGTGTCGGAGGACGGGGTTCACCCCTCCACTTT	CAWSVGGRGSPLHF
TRBV5-1	TRBJ1-1	17	NA	many	TGCGCCAGCAGCTTGGGGCCTCTCGGGGCAATGAACACTGAAGCTTTCTTT	CASSLGPLGAMNTEAFF
TRBV11-1	TRBJ2-2	19	TRBD2	few	TGTGCCAGCAGCCCCCGCCCTAGCGGGAGGGCCCGGAGCACCGGGGAGCTGTTTTTT	CASSPRPSGRARSTGELFF